These T cell receptor beta chains were read from a single sample in a study of cytomegalovirus exposure and HLA in healthy donors. Assay used: immunoSEQ multiplex PCR; TCRdb lists only in-frame clones, some missing. The data contain approximately 180,000 clones, 77% of them seen just once; the ten biggest clones take up 3.7%. Material: PBMCs. Receptor source: an older woman in good health and CMV-seropositive. CDR3s include the opening cysteine and the closing phenylalanine or tryptophan. The D gene is left open where the match is weak. Clone size, where shown, is once, few, many, or a class for clones that have expanded.

V,size,D,J,CDR3,DNA
TRBV21-1,-,-,TRBJ1-3,CASYYRRGNYSSGNTIYF,TGTGCCAGTTACTATCGTCGGGGGAATTACAGCTCTGGAAACACCATATATTTT
TRBV19,-,-,TRBJ1-6,CASSGGVMDSPLHF,TGTGCCAGTAGTGGAGGGGTGATGGATTCACCCCTCCACTTT
TRBV5-1,-,TRBD1,TRBJ1-2,CASSLERGRNYGYTF,TGCGCCAGCAGCTTGGAGAGGGGGCGCAACTATGGCTACACCTTC
TRBV10-3,-,-,TRBJ2-2,CATKNPGDDNTGELFF,TGTGCCACCAAAAACCCGGGGGACGACAACACCGGGGAGCTGTTTTTT
TRBV5-1,-,-,TRBJ2-7,CASSLWSGGVSSYEQYF,TGCGCCAGCAGCTTGTGGTCCGGCGGAGTGAGCTCCTACGAGCAGTACTTC
TRBV6-5,-,TRBD2,TRBJ2-5,CASRPGTSGHETQYF,TGTGCCAGCAGGCCTGGGACTAGCGGGCACGAGACCCAGTACTTC
TRBV30,few,-,TRBJ1-2,CAWSVDRPSNYGYTF,TGTGCCTGGAGTGTAGACAGGCCTTCTAACTATGGCTACACCTTC
TRBV6-5,-,-,TRBJ1-2,CASSYGQKAYGYTF,TGTGCCAGCAGTTATGGACAGAAAGCCTATGGCTACACCTTC
TRBV6-6,once,-,TRBJ1-4,CASGSPQSTTNEKLFF,TGTGCCAGCGGCTCTCCACAGTCCACAACTAATGAAAAACTGTTTTTT
TRBV7-9,-,-,TRBJ2-7,CASSPIGLEQYF,TGTGCCAGCAGCCCAATCGGTCTCGAGCAGTACTTC
TRBV11-2,-,TRBD1,TRBJ2-7,CASSWGQGGTYEQYF,TGTGCCAGCAGCTGGGGACAGGGGGGGACCTACGAGCAGTACTTC
TRBV19,-,-,TRBJ1-5,CASSSRGYQPQHF,TGTGCCAGTAGTTCCCGTGGCTATCAGCCCCAGCATTTT
TRBV9,-,TRBD2,TRBJ2-1,CASSRGTSGGRFDNEQFF,TGTGCCAGCAGCCGCGGGACTAGCGGGGGCCGCTTCGACAATGAGCAGTTCTTC
TRBV4-3,once,-,TRBJ1-2,CASSQGTEYYKGYTF,TGCGCCAGCAGCCAAGGAACGGAGTACTATAAAGGCTACACCTTC
TRBV28,few,-,TRBJ2-7,CASSRQHSYEQYF,TGTGCCAGCAGTAGACAGCATTCCTACGAGCAGTACTTC
TRBV2,-,TRBD1,TRBJ1-5,CASNTDRDDQPQHF,TGTGCCAGCAATACGGACAGGGACGATCAGCCCCAGCATTTT